The clone carrying this T cell receptor (beta chain) was counted at least ten times. This entry comes from a study of HIV-infected children after antiretroviral therapy interruption. Study details: Children had CD4+ above 500, viral load below 50 copies/ml, either treatment arm.

Treatment reported: PENTA 11 planned treatment interruption arm or continuous ART arm. RNA-based 3' RACE libraries used unique molecular identifiers. TCRdb reprocessed the 3' RACE reads via MiXCR and lists one record per CDR3 protein. The top ten hold roughly 1% of the sample, which has about 89,000 distinct CDR3 sequences, around 6.9% seen once. The CDR3 length is 14 residues. V shed 3 bases, J shed 4 bases, and the junction held 4 bases outside the gene matches. Germline CDR1 and CDR2: SGHRS and YFSETQ. The J gene is TRBJ2-7, the V gene TRBV5-1; 10 bases are shared with TRBD2. This TCR derives from a pool of human donors with HIV. The specimen comprised CD45RA+ CD4+ T cells from PBMCs, pooled from several time points, sampled from a donor given antiretroviral therapy, either interrupted or continuous. Subset in this sample: naive CD4+ CD45RA+ CD45RO- T cells. The CDR3 nucleotides are TGCGCCAGCAGCTCAGCGGGGGGGACTTACGAGCAGTACTTC. It encodes CASSSAGGTYEQYF. Supplemented by reference TRBV5-1 and TRBJ2-7, the full variable domain reads KAGVTQTPRYLIKTRGQQVTLSCSPISGHRSVSWYQQTPGQGLQFLFEYFSETQRNKGNFPGRFSGRQFSNSRSEMNVSTLELGDSALYLCASSSAGGTYEQYFGPGTRLTVT.